The 25 T cell receptor beta chains below come from one sample, sequenced in a study of blood T cell repertoires in COVID-19. TCRdb keeps only in-frame clones here, not all; method: immunoSEQ multiplex PCR. The repertoire includes 60,000 to 90,000 clones, 86% of them detected once, and 18% sits in the top ten. The sequencing sample was made of peripheral blood. The receptors were gathered from a human donor in a cohort sampled during active COVID-19.

This clone was seen a handful of times. J is TRBJ2-1 and V is TRBV6-1, with TRBD2 matching over 12 bases. The length of the CDR3 is 16 residues. Germline trimming cut 1 base from V and 8 bases from J; bases unmatched to any gene: 6. Per germline, CDR1 MNHNS and CDR2 SASEGT. CDR3: CASSEVTSGSGDEQFF. The CDR3 DNA reads as TGTGCCAGCAGTGAAGTGACTAGCGGGAGTGGGGATGAGCAGTTCTTC.

This rearrangement joins TRBV29-1 to TRBJ2-4, with 7 bases lining up with TRBD2. Germline CDR1 and CDR2: SQVTM and ANQGSEA. Trimming cost V 7 bases and J 2 bases; bases outside gene matches: 5. CDR3 length equals 13 residues. Written as DNA, the CDR3 is TGCAGCGGACGCGGGGGATCCAAAAACATTCAGTACTTC. Its protein product is CSGRGGSKNIQYF.

The chain combines TRBV24-1 with TRBJ1-2; D call uncertain. The germline V and J ends were trimmed by 3 bases and 13 bases, with 14 bases remaining between them. Germline V gene data show CDR1 as KGHDR and CDR2 as SFDVKD. There are 12 residues in the CDR3. The CDR3 nucleotides are TGTGCCACCAGTGATCCCGGGCGGGAGCGCACCTTC. Translated, it gives CATSDPGRERTF.

This chain joins TRBV27 and TRBJ1-6; D gene uncertain. V gave up 10 bases and J gave up 9 bases, with 19 bases separating them. The CDR3 sequence is 14 residues long. The germline gives CDR1 MNHEY, CDR2 SMNVEV (reference sequence). The CDR3 nucleotides are TGTGCCAACCCTATACAGAGTTCAACTTCACCCCTCCACTTT. It specifies CANPIQSSTSPLHF.

The gene calls are TRBV4-1 and TRBJ2-3, with TRBD2 identical over 9 bases. V shed 7 bases and J 4 bases; nucleotides not matched to a gene: 9. The CDR3 totals 15 residues. CDR1 and CDR2 (germline): MGHRA, YSYEKL. The CDR3, as DNA: TGCGCCAGCACCTCTAGCGGGATACCTGCAGATACGCAGTATTTT. This encodes CASTSSGIPADTQYF.

The chain links TRBV6-5 to TRBJ2-7; a possible D gene is TRBD1 (7 bases). This CDR3 spans 15 amino acids. V was cut by 6 bases and J by 4 bases, with 19 bases left in between. Germline V gives CDR1 MNHEY, CDR2 SVGAGI. As DNA, the CDR3 is TGTGCCAGCAGCTCCAGGGGGGAGGTCGATTACGAGCAGTACTTC. The encoded protein is CASSSRGEVDYEQYF.

V is TRBV28 and J is TRBJ2-7, with unresolved D. The V gene's germline CDR1 is MDHEN and CDR2 SYDVKM. This CDR3 is built from 15 residues. The V gene lost 5 bases and the J gene lost 0 bases, with 14 bases spanning the gap. The CDR3 bases are TGTGCCAGCAGTCTATATCACACCACCTCCTACGAGCAGTACTTC. Amino acids: CASSLYHTTSYEQYF. Full variable domain (outside the CDR3, taken from reference TRBV28 and TRBJ2-7): DVKVTQSSRYLVKRTGEKVFLECVQDMDHENMFWYRQDPGLGLRLIYFSYDVKMKEKGDIPEGYSVSREKKERFSLILESASTNQTSMYLCASSLYHTTSYEQYFGPGTRLTVT.

The rearrangement joins TRBV6-6 to TRBJ2-5; 8 bases map to TRBD2. The CDR3 is 15 amino acids. CDR1 is MNHNY, CDR2 SVGAGI, per germline (reference sequence). V dropped 6 bases and J dropped 5; count of bases not matched to a gene: 11. CDR3 residues: CASSRTAGVFETQYF. The CDR3 DNA reads TGTGCCAGCAGCAGAACAGCGGGAGTCTTTGAGACCCAGTACTTC.

This sequence joins TRBV28 and TRBJ1-1; D call uncertain. The CDR3 is made up of 12 amino acids. V dropped 5 bases and J dropped 5 bases, with 9 bases sitting between them. The germline gives CDR1 MDHEN, CDR2 SYDVKM. CDR3 sequence (DNA): TGTGCCAGCAGTCCTTTACGGACTGAAGCTTTCTTT. Protein product: CASSPLRTEAFF. Full variable domain (remainder filled in from reference TRBV28 and TRBJ1-1): DVKVTQSSRYLVKRTGEKVFLECVQDMDHENMFWYRQDPGLGLRLIYFSYDVKMKEKGDIPEGYSVSREKKERFSLILESASTNQTSMYLCASSPLRTEAFFGQGTRLTVV.

The rearrangement links TRBV28 to TRBJ2-4; 8 bases agree with TRBD1. V lost 8 bases, J lost 6 bases, and 9 bases stayed unmatched. The V gene's germline CDR1 is MDHEN and CDR2 SYDVKM. CDR3 length: 14 residues. As DNA, the CDR3 is TGTGCCAGCCTTTCACAGGGGGGCGGAAACATTCAGTACTTC. This sequence encodes CASLSQGGGNIQYF.

The chain has TRBV11-3 and TRBJ2-7; possible D gene TRBD1, 5 bases. The CDR3 runs 14 residues. Germline V gene lookup returns CDR1 SGHNT and CDR2 YENEEA. V lost 6 bases to trimming and J lost 0 bases, with 12 bases between them. The CDR3 protein is CASRNARVSYEQYF. The CDR3 nucleotides are TGTGCCAGCAGGAATGCCAGGGTCTCCTACGAGCAGTACTTC.

This chain connects TRBV7-8 to TRBJ2-5; a possible D gene is TRBD2 (5 bases). The V gene lost 11 bases and the J gene lost 4 bases, with 17 bases spanning the gap. The CDR3 length is 13 residues. The V gene's germline CDR1 is SGHVS and CDR2 FQNEAQ. CDR3 amino acids: CAGKRVGGETQYF. In DNA form, the CDR3 reads TGTGCCGGAAAGAGGGTCGGAGGAGAGACCCAGTACTTC.

The chain recombines TRBV10-2 with TRBJ2-5; a possible D gene is TRBD2 (6 bases). The V gene's germline CDR1 is WSHSY and CDR2 SAAADI. The CDR3 covers 15 residues. The V gene lost 5 bases and the J gene lost 0 bases, with 13 bases spanning the gap. The CDR3 DNA reads TGCGCCAGCAGTCTTCGTGGGAGGAACCAAGAGACCCAGTACTTC. Translation gives CASSLRGRNQETQYF.

This clone was seen only a few times. The chain uses TRBV11-2 and TRBJ2-3; 15 bases match TRBD2. The ends lost 6 bases at V and 13 bases at J; junction bases unmatched: 8. Germline V CDR1 and CDR2: SGHAT, FQNNGV. The CDR3 runs to 14 residues. This CDR3 reads CASSTGLAGGGEYF. The DNA for the CDR3 is TGTGCCAGCAGTACGGGACTAGCGGGGGGAGGCGAGTATTTT.

The genes are TRBV24-1 and TRBJ1-1, with 7 bases matching TRBD1. This CDR3 has 17 residues. V lost 2 bases, J lost 1 base, and 9 bases stayed unmatched. Germline values: CDR1 KGHDR, CDR2 SFDVKD. In nucleotides, the CDR3 is TGTGCCACCAGTGATTCCACTTGGACAGGACCGAACACTGAAGCTTTCTTT. Translated, it gives CATSDSTWTGPNTEAFF.

V gene TRBV7-9 combines with J gene TRBJ2-3; 10 nucleotides line up with TRBD2. The length of the CDR3 is 18 residues. V shed 1 base and J 5 bases; nucleotides not matched to a gene: 12. Germline lookup yields CDR1 SEHNR and CDR2 FQNEAQ (reference sequence). The CDR3 reads CASSLEVLASGGIDTQYF. CDR3 in DNA: TGTGCCAGCAGCTTAGAGGTCCTGGCTAGCGGGGGTATAGATACGCAGTATTTT.

This clone was seen once. The chain carries TRBV11-2 and TRBJ2-7; 12 bases map to TRBD1. V shed 5 bases and J 6 bases; nucleotides not matched to a gene: 5. Germline CDR1 SGHAT, CDR2 FQNNGV. CDR3 length: 14 amino acids. The CDR3 DNA reads as TGTGCCAGCAGCGCCGGGACAGGGGGCCTCGAGCAGTACTTC. Its protein is CASSAGTGGLEQYF.

This sequence joins TRBV11-3 and TRBJ2-1; the D gene is possibly TRBD2 (5 bases). CDR1 and CDR2 (germline): SGHNT, YENEEA. The CDR3 is made up of 16 amino acids. V lost 2 bases and J 2 bases, leaving 13 bases between the germline ends. The CDR3 nucleotides read TGTGCCAGCAGCTTATATGAGGGATCCCCCTACAATGAGCAGTTCTTC. Its translation: CASSLYEGSPYNEQFF.

The chain has TRBV4-2 and TRBJ1-2; D ambiguous. There are 15 residues in the CDR3. Germline loops: CDR1 LGHNA, CDR2 YNFKEQ. Trimming took off 0 bases at V and 6 bases at J, with 14 bases between the two ends. CDR3 in amino acids: CASSQEEGATNGYTF. The CDR3 region has the DNA TGTGCCAGCAGCCAAGAAGAGGGAGCGACTAATGGCTACACCTTC.

The chain joins TRBV6-5 to TRBJ1-6; possibly TRBD1 for D (6 bases). The V gene lost 6 bases and the J gene lost 9 bases, with 15 bases spanning the gap. Germline lookup yields CDR1 MNHEY and CDR2 SVGAGI. CDR3 size: 14 residues. The CDR3 is CASRRNRDSSPLHF. Here the CDR3 DNA reads TGTGCCAGCAGGCGGAACAGGGATAGTTCACCCCTCCACTTT.

The sample holds a few counts of this clone. The gene calls are TRBV2 and TRBJ1-5; D remains unclear. Trimming removed 7 bases at V and 11 bases at J, with 12 bases between. This CDR3 has 11 residues. CDR1 and CDR2 (germline): SNHLY, FYNNEI. The CDR3 coding sequence is TGTGCCAGCACCGAAGGAGCGGCCCAGCATTTT. Residues: CASTEGAAQHF.

V is TRBV4-1 and J is TRBJ2-1, with 7 bases lining up with TRBD1. Germline values: CDR1 MGHRA, CDR2 YSYEKL. The V gene end was trimmed by 0 bases and the J gene end by 4 bases; junction bases not matched to a gene: 9. The CDR3 totals 17 residues. CDR3 nucleotides: TGCGCCAGCAGCCAAGATCAAGTAACAGGGGTATACAATGAGCAGTTCTTC. Protein sequence: CASSQDQVTGVYNEQFF.

In this sample, this clone turned up once. The J gene is TRBJ2-1, the V gene TRBV7-9; 8 nucleotides match TRBD2. Germline values: CDR1 SEHNR, CDR2 FQNEAQ (reference sequence). V shed 3 bases, J shed 10 bases, and the junction held 17 bases outside the gene matches. The CDR3 loop spans 17 amino acids. DNA for the CDR3: TGTGCCAGCAGCTTTCCGATGGCGGGGACTAGTTCCCCCGAGCAGTTCTTC. Translated: CASSFPMAGTSSPEQFF.

The rearrangement uses TRBV10-3 and TRBJ1-2, with a tentative D call TRBD1 (5 bases). V lost 0 bases, J lost 8 bases, and 13 bases lay in between. The CDR3 covers 14 residues. The germline gives CDR1 ENHRY, CDR2 SYGVKD. DNA for the CDR3: TGTGCCATCAGTGAGTCAGGGGAGGGCAAAGGCTACACCTTC. Translated: CAISESGEGKGYTF.

The V and J genes are TRBV29-1 and TRBJ1-2, with D perhaps TRBD1 (6 bases). The CDR3 has 18 amino acids. Germline lookup yields CDR1 SQVTM and CDR2 ANQGSEA. Between the trimmed V and J ends, which lost 0 bases and 3 bases, there was a span of 23 bases. The CDR3 protein is CSVEDSTLTATGDYGYTF. CDR3 in DNA: TGCAGCGTTGAAGACTCAACCCTTACGGCGACAGGAGACTATGGCTACACCTTC.